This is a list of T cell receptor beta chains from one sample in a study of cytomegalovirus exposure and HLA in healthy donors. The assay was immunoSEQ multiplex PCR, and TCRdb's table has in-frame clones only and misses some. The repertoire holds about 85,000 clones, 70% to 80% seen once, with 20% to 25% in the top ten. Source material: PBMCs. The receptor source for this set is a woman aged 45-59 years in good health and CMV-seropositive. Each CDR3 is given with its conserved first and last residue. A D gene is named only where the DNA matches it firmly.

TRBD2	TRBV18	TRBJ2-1	CASSLTSGGAYNEQFF
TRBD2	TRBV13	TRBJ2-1	CASRTSGTPYNEQFF
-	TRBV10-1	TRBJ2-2	CASSESRQAGTGELFF
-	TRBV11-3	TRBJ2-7	CASSLADTYEQYF
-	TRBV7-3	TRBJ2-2	CASSLLIGGGSTGELFF
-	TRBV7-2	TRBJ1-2	CASSLLGDIYGYTF
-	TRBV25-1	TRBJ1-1	CASSEWGTKTEAFF
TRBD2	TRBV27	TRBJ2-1	CASRPVQGLLTSVEQFF
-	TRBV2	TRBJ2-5	CASRVSLLQETQYF
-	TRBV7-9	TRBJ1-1	CSSSLTGLGAGTEAFF
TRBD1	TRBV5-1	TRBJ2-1	CASSLGQGLNEQFF
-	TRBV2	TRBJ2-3	CAATRDSDTQYF
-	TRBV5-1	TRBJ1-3	CASGRDQVGNTIYF
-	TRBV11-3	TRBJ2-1	CASSLDGLREQFF
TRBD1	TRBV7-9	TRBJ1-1	CASSLGGTENTEAFF
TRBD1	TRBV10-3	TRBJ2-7	CAISQGVYEQYF
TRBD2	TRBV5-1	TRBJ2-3	CASSLGAAGTDTQYF
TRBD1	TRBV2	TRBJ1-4	CASRPRTGSVNEKLFF
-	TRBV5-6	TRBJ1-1	CASSLVAGPEAFF
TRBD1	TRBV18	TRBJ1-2	CASSPSGQGGSGYTF
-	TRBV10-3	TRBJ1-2	CAISEPLYYGYTF
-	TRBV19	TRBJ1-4	CASRDNSVEKLFF
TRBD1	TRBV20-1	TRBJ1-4	CSARDRGKLFF
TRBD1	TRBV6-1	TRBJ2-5	CASSPGQGRETQYF
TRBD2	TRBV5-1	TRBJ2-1	CASSRGGTSGSDNEQFF
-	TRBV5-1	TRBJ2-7	CASSFGGISYEQYF
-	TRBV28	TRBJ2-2	CASSGLNTGELFF
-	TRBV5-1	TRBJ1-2	CASSGRGDYGYTF